This T cell receptor (beta chain) was documented in a study of cytomegalovirus exposure and HLA in healthy donors. Across the whole study: Across some 400 genotyped donors, just over 80% landed in the Caucasian-associated ancestry cluster. Study results and caveats: Researchers catalogued over 150 TCR beta chains as cytomegalovirus-associated. Published work reported that the classifier diagnosed cytomegalovirus status with high specificity and sensitivity. In a later analysis, at a false discovery rate of 0.05, under 20,000 TCR beta sequences were associated with HLA alleles.

The PCR used 60 Vbeta and 13 Jbeta primers. TCRdb's copy holds only in-frame clones and misses some; the assay was immunoSEQ multiplex PCR. The table has over 130,000 clones, 61% seen once. This clone was recorded a few times. Its specificity is not known. Trimming removed 0 bases at V and 8 bases at J, with 14 bases between. CDR1 and CDR2 (germline): SGHTA, FQGNSA. The CDR3 has 15 residues. Material: PBMCs. The origin of this receptor is a male donor in good health and CMV-seronegative. V usage is TRBV7-2 and J usage is TRBJ2-4, with D possibly TRBD1 on 5 matching bases. CDR3: CASSLASGSWDIQYF. The CDR3 coding sequence is TGTGCCAGCAGCTTAGCGTCAGGGTCATGGGACATTCAGTACTTC.